The TCR beta chain under discussion was sequenced for a study of regulatory T cells in long-lasting Graves disease. For the study at large: Antithyroid drugs had been given to newly diagnosed Graves' patients for under 3 months.

TCR beta libraries were built with iRepertoire HTBI primers and Arm-PCR of CDR3 regions. TCRdb processed the multiplex PCR reads anew with MiXCR; each CDR3 protein has one entry. Of about 240,000 distinct CDR3 sequences in the sample, just over 20% are singletons; the top ten hold around 14%. Noted time point: newly diagnosed GD, antithyroid drugs for less than 3 months. Following extraction of RNA from PBMCs, that RNA was used to make the TCR library. American Thyroid Association guidelines defined Graves' disease diagnosis. The sample holds many counts of this clonotype. The V gene's germline CDR1 is SGDLS and CDR2 YYNGEE. CDR3 size: 15 residues. V lost 0 bases, J lost 2 bases, and 6 bases lay in between.

The V call is TRBV9, the J call TRBJ1-6; D not resolved. This sample comprised peripheral blood mononuclear cells (PBMCs), obtained at new diagnosis, from a patient treated with antithyroid drugs. This clonotype originated in a female donor with Graves disease. Here the CDR3 reads CASSVEGTYNSPLHF. CDR3 nucleotides: TGTGCCAGCAGCGTAGAGGGTACCTATAATTCACCCCTCCACTTT.